This TCR beta chain was sequenced in a study of blood T cells in healthy people across ages. Study outcomes and limitations: One million T cells yielded diversity estimates that were considered underestimates.

As regards this clonotype: Antigen unknown.

Sample-barcoded 5' priming and a J-beta primer mix drove a second PCR of roughly 6 to 12 cycles. TCRdb re-called the 5' RACE reads with MiXCR, one entry per CDR3 protein. The sample has about 1.4 million distinct CDR3 sequences; approximately 60% are singletons. PBMCs, at least 6 million per sample, were isolated. The germline V gene has CDR1 SGHAT and CDR2 FQNNGV. The CDR3 consists of 18 residues. V lost 5 bases and J 0 bases, leaving 23 bases between the germline ends. This chain connects TRBV11-2 to TRBJ2-7, with a tentative D call TRBD1 (5 bases). The sample consisted of blood. The receptor was derived from a man aged 18 to 29 in good health. In DNA form, the CDR3 reads TGTGCCAGCAGCCCCCCGGTAGGGGTCCCCATCCTCTCCTACGAGCAGTACTTC. Protein: CASSPPVGVPILSYEQYF. The full variable domain, with the rest looked up from reference TRBV11-2 and TRBJ2-7, is EAGVAQSPRYKIIEKRQSVAFWCNPISGHATLYWYQQILGQGPKLLIQFQNNGVVDDSQLPKDRFSAERLKGVDSTLKIQPAKLEDSAVYLCASSPPVGVPILSYEQYFGPGTRLTVT.